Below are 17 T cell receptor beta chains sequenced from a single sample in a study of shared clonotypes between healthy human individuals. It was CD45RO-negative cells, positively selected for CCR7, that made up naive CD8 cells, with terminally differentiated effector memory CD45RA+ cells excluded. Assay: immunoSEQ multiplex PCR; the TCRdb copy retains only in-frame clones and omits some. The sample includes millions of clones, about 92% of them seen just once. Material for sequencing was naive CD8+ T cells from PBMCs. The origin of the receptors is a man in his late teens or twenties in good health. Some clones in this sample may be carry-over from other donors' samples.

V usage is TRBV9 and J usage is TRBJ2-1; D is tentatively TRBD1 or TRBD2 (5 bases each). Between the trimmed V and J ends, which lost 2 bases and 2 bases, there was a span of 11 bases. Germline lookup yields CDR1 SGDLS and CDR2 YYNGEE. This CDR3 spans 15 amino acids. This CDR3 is CASSVGDAAYNEQFF. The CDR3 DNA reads TGTGCCAGCAGCGTGGGGGACGCCGCCTACAATGAGCAGTTCTTC.

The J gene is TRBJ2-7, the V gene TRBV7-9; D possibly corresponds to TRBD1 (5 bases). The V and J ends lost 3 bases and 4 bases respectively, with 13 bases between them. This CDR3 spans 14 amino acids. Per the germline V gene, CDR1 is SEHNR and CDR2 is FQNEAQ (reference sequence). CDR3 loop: CASSLGRPAYEQYF. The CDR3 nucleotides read TGTGCCAGCAGCTTGGGGCGGCCTGCTTACGAGCAGTACTTC.

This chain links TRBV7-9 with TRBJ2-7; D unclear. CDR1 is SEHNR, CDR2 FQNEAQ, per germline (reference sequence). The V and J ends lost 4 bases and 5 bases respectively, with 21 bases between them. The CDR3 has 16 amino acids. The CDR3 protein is CASSSPASLLPDEQYF. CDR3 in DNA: TGTGCCAGCAGCTCCCCAGCCTCTCTCCTACCTGACGAGCAGTACTTC. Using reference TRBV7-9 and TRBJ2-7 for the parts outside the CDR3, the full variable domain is DTGVSQNPRHKITKRGQNVTFRCDPISEHNRLYWYRQTLGQGPEFLTYFQNEAQLEKSRLLSDRFSAERPKGSFSTLEIQRTEQGDSAMYLCASSSPASLLPDEQYFGPGTRLTVT.

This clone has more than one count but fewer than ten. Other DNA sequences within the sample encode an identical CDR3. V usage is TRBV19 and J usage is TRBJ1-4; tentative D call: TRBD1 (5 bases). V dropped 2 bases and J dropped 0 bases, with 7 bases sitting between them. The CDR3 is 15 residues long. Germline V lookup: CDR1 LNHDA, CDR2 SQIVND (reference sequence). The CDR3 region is CASSIRGATNEKLFF. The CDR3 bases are TGTGCCAGTAGTATACGGGGGGCAACTAATGAAAAACTGTTTTTT.

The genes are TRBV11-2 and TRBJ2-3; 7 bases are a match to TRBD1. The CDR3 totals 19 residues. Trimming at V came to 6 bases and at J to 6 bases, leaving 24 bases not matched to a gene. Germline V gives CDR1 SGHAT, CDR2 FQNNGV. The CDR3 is CASSLIYTNRDSAWDTQYF. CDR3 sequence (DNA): TGTGCCAGCAGTTTGATTTACACTAACCGGGACAGCGCCTGGGATACGCAGTATTTT.

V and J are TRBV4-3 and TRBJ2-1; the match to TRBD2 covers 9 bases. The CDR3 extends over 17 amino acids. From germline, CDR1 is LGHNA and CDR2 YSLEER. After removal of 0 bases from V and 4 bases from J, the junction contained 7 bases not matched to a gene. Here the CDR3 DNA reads TGCGCCAGCAGCCAAGATCGCCTAGCGGGATATTACAATGAGCAGTTCTTC. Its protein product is CASSQDRLAGYYNEQFF.

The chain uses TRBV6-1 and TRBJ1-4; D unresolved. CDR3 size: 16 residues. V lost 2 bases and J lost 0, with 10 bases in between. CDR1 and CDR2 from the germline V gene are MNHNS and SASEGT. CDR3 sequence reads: CASSETLGSTNEKLFF. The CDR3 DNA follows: TGTGCCAGCAGTGAAACTCTAGGGTCAACTAATGAAAAACTGTTTTTT.

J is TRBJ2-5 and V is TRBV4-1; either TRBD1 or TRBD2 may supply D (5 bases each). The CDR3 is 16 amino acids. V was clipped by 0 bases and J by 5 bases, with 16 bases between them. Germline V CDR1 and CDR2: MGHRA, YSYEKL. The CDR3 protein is CASSQDNRGVSETQYF. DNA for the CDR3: TGCGCCAGCAGCCAAGATAATAGGGGAGTAAGTGAGACCCAGTACTTC.

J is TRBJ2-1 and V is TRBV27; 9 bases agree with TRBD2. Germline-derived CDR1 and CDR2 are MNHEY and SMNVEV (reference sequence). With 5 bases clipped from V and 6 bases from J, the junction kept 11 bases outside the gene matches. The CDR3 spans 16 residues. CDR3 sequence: CASSPLAGVVGNEQFF. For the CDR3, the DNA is TGTGCCAGCAGTCCATTAGCGGGAGTAGTGGGCAATGAGCAGTTCTTC.

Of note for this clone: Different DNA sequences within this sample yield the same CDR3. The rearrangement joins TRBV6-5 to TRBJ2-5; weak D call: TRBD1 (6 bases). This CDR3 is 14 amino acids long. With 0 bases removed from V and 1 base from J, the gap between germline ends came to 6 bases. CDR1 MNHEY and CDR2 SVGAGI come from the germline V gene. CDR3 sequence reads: CASSYSGAQETQYF. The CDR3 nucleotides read TGTGCCAGCAGTTACTCGGGGGCCCAAGAGACCCAGTACTTC.

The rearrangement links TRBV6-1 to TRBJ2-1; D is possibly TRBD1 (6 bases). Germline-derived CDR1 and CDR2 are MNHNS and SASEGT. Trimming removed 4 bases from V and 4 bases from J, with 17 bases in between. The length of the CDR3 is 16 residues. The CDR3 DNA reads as TGTGCCAGCAGTGCCCCCCTTCGGCAGGGGTACAATGAGCAGTTCTTC. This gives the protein CASSAPLRQGYNEQFF.

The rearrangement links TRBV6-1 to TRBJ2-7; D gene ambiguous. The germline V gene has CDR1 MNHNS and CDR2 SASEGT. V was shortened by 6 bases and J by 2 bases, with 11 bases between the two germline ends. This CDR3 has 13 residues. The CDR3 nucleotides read TGTGCCAGCAGCTTAATCCCGACCTACGAGCAGTACTTC. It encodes CASSLIPTYEQYF.

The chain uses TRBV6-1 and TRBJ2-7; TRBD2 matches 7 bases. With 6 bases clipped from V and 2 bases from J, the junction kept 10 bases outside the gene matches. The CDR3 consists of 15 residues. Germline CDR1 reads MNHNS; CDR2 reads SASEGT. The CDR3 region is CASRSVRELAYEQYF. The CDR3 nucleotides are TGTGCCAGCAGGTCTGTGCGGGAGCTAGCCTACGAGCAGTACTTC.

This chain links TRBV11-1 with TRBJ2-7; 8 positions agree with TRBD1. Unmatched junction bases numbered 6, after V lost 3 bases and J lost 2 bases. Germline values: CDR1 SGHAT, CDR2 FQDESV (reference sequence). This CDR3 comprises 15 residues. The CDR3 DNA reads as TGTGCCAGCAGCTTTCGCCCGGACAGGGCCTACGAGCAGTACTTC. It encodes CASSFRPDRAYEQYF.

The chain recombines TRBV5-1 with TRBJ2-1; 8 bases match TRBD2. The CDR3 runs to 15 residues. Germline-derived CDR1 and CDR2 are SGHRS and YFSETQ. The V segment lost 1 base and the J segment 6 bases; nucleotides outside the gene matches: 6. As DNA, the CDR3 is TGCGCCAGCAGCTTGAGCAGCGGGAGCTTCAATGAGCAGTTCTTC. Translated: CASSLSSGSFNEQFF.

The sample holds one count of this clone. CDR3 sequence: CASSNKRDPSYNEQFF. The CDR3 bases are TGTGCCAGCAGCAACAAGCGGGATCCCTCCTACAATGAGCAGTTCTTC. The chain couples TRBV7-9 to TRBJ2-1; TRBD2 agrees at 7 bases. V shed 5 bases, J shed 0 bases, and the junction held 7 bases outside the gene matches. CDR3 size: 16 residues. CDR1 and CDR2 from the germline V gene are SEHNR and FQNEAQ (reference sequence).

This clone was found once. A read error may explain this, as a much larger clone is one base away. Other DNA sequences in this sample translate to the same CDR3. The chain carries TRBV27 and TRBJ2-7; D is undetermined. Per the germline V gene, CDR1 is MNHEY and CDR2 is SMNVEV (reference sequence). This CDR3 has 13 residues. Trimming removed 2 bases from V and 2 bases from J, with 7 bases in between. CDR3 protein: CASSLRQTYEQYF. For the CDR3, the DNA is TGTGCCAGCAGTTTAAGGCAGACCTACGAGCAGTACTTC.